This is a list of T cell receptor beta chains from one sample in a study of neurological immune-mediated disorders. Using its own MiXCR run on the 5' RACE reads, TCRdb lists one record per CDR3 protein. Counted here are 71,000 or so distinct CDR3 sequences, 4% to 6% occurring once; the ten biggest clones make up around 2.3%. Sequenced sample: PBMCs. These receptors were collected from a woman aged 25 to 39 with multiple sclerosis. CDR3s include the opening cysteine and the closing phenylalanine or tryptophan. D genes are given only for firm matches. Clone size is given for some rows only: seen once, a few or many times, or a class if the clone is expanded.

NA	TRBJ1-5	TRBD1	TRBV5-6	TGTGCCAGCAGCTTTGGGACAGGGGGCAGTCAGCCCCAGCATTTT	CASSFGTGGSQPQHF
many	TRBJ1-1	NA	TRBV6-6	TGTGCCAGCAGGCCTGGGGGGGAGAACACTGAAGCTTTCTTT	CASRPGGENTEAFF
many	TRBJ2-7	NA	TRBV5-1	TGCGCCAGCAGCTTGGTTCCAGCTACCTACGAGCAGTACTTC	CASSLVPATYEQYF
few	TRBJ1-1	TRBD1	TRBV24-1	TGTGCCACCAGTGACCCCGCGGGACAGTCAAACACTGAAGCTTTCTTT	CATSDPAGQSNTEAFF
many	TRBJ1-4	TRBD1	TRBV6-1	TGTGCCAGCAGTGAAGCGGCGGGGACAGGGGGCGGAAAACTGTTTTTT	CASSEAAGTGGGKLFF
many	TRBJ2-3	NA	TRBV12-3/TRBV12-4	TGTGCCAGCAGTTTAAGGATAGGGGATTCAGATACGCAGTATTTT	CASSLRIGDSDTQYF
many	TRBJ2-1	TRBD2	TRBV5-1	TGCGCCAGCAGCTCTCGGGGAGGGCCGGCGGATGAGCAGTTCTTC	CASSSRGGPADEQFF
medium-sized	TRBJ2-7	NA	TRBV7-9	TGTGCCAGCAGAGAGGGGCTATCCTACGAGCAGTACTTC	CASREGLSYEQYF
NA	TRBJ2-2	TRBD2	TRBV20-1	TGCAGTGCTAGAAGGCTAGCGGGAGTTGGGAACACCGGGGAGCTGTTTTTT	CSARRLAGVGNTGELFF
many	TRBJ2-1	NA	TRBV3-1	TGTGCCAGCAGCCAAGAGTCCGTTTTTGGGGGGACATGGAATGAGCAGTTCTTC	CASSQESVFGGTWNEQFF
NA	TRBJ1-1	TRBD1	TRBV5-1	TGCGCCAGCAGCCCCACTGACAGGGGTGAAGCTTTCTTT	CASSPTDRGEAFF
NA	TRBJ2-1	TRBD2	TRBV3-1	TGTGCCAGCAGCCCTAGCGGGGGGCCAGACAATGAGCAGTTCTTC	CASSPSGGPDNEQFF
NA	TRBJ2-1	NA	TRBV11-2	TGTGCCAGCAGCTTCCGTTACAATGAGCAGTTCTTC	CASSFRYNEQFF
NA	TRBJ1-5	TRBD1	TRBV20-1	TGCAGTGCTCGGACAGGGGATCATCCCCAGCATTTT	CSARTGDHPQHF
many	TRBJ1-1	NA	TRBV7-6	TGTGCCAGCAGCTTGAGCCTGTACACTGAAGCTTTCTTT	CASSLSLYTEAFF
many	TRBJ2-1	TRBD1	TRBV12-3/TRBV12-4	TGTGCCAGCAAGGACAGGGGGCTCAATGAGCAGTTCTTC	CASKDRGLNEQFF